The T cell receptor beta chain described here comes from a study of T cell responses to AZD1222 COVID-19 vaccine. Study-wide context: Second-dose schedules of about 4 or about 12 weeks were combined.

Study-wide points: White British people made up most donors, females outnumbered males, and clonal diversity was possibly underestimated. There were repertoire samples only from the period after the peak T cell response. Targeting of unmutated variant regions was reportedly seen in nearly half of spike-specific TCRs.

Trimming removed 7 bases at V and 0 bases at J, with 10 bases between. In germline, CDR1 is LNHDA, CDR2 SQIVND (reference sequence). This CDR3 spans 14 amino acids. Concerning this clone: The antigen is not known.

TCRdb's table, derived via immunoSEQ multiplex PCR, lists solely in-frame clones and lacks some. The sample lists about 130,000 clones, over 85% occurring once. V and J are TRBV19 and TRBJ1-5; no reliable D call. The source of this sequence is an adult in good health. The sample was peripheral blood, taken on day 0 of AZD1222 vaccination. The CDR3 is CASMRRSSNQPQHF. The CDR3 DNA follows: TGTGCCAGTATGCGTCGCTCTAGCAATCAGCCCCAGCATTTT.